This TCR beta chain is drawn from a study of T cells after posttransplantation cyclophosphamide. Busulfan-fludarabine conditioning, marrow transplant, and cyclophosphamide on days +3 and +4 were administered. Libraries were prepared by immunoSEQ multiplex PCR; TCRdb keeps only in-frame clonotypes and omits some of them. The sample contains some 7,100 clones, none of them singletons. By sample fraction, this clone is medium-sized. Its antigen is as yet unknown. The CDR3 is 14 residues long. The ends lost 6 bases at V and 1 base at J; junction bases unmatched: 4. CDR1 MNHNY and CDR2 SVGAGI come from the germline V gene (reference sequence). Study-level findings and limits: Recipient CMV seropositivity and CMV reactivation strongly tracked TRB clonality. Donor CD8+ memory clones often dominated recipient blood repertoires at later times. Tissue-infiltrating T cells from skin or gut overlapped little with blood T cells.

This clonotype was obtained from a male patient aged 25-45 years who received an allogeneic stem cell transplant from an unrelated donor, was CMV-positive, and had acute and chronic GVHD. Some T cells may originate from the graft donor. Sequencing used PBMCs, obtained after an allogeneic stem cell transplant with post-transplant cyclophosphamide. V gene TRBV6-6 combines with J gene TRBJ1-1; TRBD1 aligns across 8 bases. CDR3: CASREQGGNTEAFF. In DNA form, the CDR3 reads TGTGCCAGCAGGGAACAGGGGGGGAACACTGAAGCTTTCTTT.